The TCR beta chain described here comes from a study of blood T cell repertoires in COVID-19. Study summary: Samples of COVID-19 (acute and convalescent) were obtained from the United States, Italy and Spain.

The assay was immunoSEQ multiplex PCR, and TCRdb's table has in-frame clones only and misses some. The sample carries about 170,000 clones, 86% recorded once. Germline values: CDR1 MGHRA, CDR2 YSYEKL. This CDR3 is built from 16 residues. With V trimmed by 2 bases and J by 6 bases, 8 bases remained unmatched. This TCR was recovered from a man aged 45-65 years with active or convalescent COVID-19. Sequencing was done on a sample of peripheral blood. This sequence joins TRBV4-1 and TRBJ1-4; 8 nucleotides align to TRBD1. CDR3 residues: CASSQPDRGSYEKLFF. CDR3 in DNA: TGCGCCAGCAGCCAACCCGACAGGGGCTCGTATGAAAAACTGTTTTTT.